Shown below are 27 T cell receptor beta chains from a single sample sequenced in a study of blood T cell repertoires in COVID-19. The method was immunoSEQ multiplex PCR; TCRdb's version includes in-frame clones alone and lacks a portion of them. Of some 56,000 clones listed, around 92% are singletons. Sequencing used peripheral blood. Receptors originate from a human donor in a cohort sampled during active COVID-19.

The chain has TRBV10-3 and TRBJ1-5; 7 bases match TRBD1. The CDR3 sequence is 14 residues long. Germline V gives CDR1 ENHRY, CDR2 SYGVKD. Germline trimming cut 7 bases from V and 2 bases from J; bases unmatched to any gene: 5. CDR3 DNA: TGTGCCATCAAAGGAACAGGGGGCAATCAGCCCCAGCATTTT. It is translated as CAIKGTGGNQPQHF.

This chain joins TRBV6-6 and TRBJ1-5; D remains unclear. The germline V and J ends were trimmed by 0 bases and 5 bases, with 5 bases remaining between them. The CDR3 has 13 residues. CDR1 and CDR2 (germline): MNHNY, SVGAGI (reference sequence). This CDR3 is CASSYSGDQPQHF. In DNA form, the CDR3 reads TGTGCCAGCAGTTACTCCGGGGATCAGCCCCAGCATTTT.

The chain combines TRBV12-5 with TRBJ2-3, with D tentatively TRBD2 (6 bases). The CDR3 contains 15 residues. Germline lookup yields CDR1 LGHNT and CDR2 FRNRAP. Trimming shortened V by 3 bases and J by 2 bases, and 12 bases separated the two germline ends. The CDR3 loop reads CASGFGSGVTDTQYF. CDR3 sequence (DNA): TGTGCTAGTGGTTTTGGTTCGGGGGTCACAGATACGCAGTATTTT.

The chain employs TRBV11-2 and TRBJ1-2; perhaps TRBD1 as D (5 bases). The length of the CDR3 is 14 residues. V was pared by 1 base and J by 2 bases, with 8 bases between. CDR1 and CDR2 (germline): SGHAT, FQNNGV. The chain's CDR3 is CASSLGQKNYGYTF. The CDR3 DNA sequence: TGTGCCAGCAGCTTAGGACAGAAAAACTATGGCTACACCTTC.

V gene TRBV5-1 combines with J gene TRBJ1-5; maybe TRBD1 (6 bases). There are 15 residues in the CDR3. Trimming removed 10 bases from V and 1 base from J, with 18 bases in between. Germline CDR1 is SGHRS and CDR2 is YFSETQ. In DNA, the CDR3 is TGCGCCCGTAGGGCCAGGGGCCGGAGCAATCAGCCCCAGCATTTT. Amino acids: CARRARGRSNQPQHF.

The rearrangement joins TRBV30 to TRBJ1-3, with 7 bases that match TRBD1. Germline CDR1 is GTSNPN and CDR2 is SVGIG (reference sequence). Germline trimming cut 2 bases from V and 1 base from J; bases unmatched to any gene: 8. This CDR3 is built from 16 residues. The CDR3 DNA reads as TGTGCCTGGAGTTGGACAGGCTACGGGTCTGGAAACACCATATATTTT. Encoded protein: CAWSWTGYGSGNTIYF. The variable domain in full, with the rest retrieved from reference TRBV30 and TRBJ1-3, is SQTIHQWPATLVQPVGSPLSLECTVEGTSNPNLYWYRQAAGRGLQLLFYSVGIGQISSEVPQNLSASRPQDRQFILSSKKLLLSDSGFYLCAWSWTGYGSGNTIYFGEGSWLTVV.

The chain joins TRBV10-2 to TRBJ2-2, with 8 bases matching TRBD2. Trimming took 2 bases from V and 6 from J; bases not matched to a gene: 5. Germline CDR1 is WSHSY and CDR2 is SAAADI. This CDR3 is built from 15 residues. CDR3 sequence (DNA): TGCGCCAGCAGTGAGGTCGGGGGGGCGTCCGGGGAGCTGTTTTTT. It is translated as CASSEVGGASGELFF.

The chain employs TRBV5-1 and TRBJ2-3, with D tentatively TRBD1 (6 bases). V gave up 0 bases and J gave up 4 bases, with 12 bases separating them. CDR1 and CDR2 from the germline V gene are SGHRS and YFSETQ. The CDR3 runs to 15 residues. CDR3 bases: TGCGCCAGCAGCTTGGCCACGGACAGCTCAGATACGCAGTATTTT. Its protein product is CASSLATDSSDTQYF.

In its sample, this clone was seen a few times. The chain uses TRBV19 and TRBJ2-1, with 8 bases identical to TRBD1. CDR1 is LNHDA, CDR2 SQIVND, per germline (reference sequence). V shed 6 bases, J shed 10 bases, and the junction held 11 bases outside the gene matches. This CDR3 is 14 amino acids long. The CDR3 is CASSPDRVRREQFF. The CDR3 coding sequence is TGTGCCAGTAGCCCGGACAGGGTCAGGCGGGAGCAGTTCTTC.

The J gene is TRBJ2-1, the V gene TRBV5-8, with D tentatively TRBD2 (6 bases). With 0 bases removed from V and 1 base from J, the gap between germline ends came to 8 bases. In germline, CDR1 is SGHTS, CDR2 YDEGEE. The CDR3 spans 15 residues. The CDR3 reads CASSLERGSYNEQFF. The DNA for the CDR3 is TGTGCCAGCAGCTTGGAACGGGGGTCCTACAATGAGCAGTTCTTC.

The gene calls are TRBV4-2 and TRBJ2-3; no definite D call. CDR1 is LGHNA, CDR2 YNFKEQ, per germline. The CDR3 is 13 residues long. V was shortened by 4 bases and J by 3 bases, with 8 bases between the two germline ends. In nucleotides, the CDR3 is TGTGCCAGCAGCCGTCCCCCAACAGATACGCAGTATTTT. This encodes CASSRPPTDTQYF.

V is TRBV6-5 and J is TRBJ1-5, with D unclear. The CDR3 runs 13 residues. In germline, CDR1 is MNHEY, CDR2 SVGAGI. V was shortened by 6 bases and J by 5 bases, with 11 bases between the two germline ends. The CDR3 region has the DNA TGTGCCAGCAGGGAGGGTTGGGATCAGCCCCAGCATTTT. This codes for CASREGWDQPQHF.

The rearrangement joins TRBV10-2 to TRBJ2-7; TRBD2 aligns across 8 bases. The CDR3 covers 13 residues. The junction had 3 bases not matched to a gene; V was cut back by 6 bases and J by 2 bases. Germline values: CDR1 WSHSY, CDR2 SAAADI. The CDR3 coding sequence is TGCGCCAGCAGACCGGGACTAGCCTACGAGCAGTACTTC. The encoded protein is CASRPGLAYEQYF.

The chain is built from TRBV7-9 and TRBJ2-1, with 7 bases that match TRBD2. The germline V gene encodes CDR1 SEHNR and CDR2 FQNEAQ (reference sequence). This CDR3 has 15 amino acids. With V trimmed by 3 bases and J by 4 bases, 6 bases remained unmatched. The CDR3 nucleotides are TGTGCCAGCAGCTTGACTAGCAGGAAATACAATGAGCAGTTCTTC. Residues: CASSLTSRKYNEQFF.

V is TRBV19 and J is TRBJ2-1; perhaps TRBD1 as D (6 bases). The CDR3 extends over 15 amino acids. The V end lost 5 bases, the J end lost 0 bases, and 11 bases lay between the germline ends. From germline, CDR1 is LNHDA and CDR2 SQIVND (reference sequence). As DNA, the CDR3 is TGTGCCAGTAGTCTAGGACAGAGCTCCTACAATGAGCAGTTCTTC. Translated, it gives CASSLGQSSYNEQFF.

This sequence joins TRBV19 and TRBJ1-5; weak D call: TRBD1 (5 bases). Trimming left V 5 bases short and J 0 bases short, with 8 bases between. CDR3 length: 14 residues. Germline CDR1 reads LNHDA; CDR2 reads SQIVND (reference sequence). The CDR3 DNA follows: TGTGCCAGTAGTCCAGACAGTAGCAATCAGCCCCAGCATTTT. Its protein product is CASSPDSSNQPQHF. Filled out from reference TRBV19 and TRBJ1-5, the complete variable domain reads DGGITQSPKYLFRKEGQNVTLSCEQNLNHDAMYWYRQDPGQGLRLIYYSQIVNDFQKGDIAEGYSVSREKKESFPLTVTSAQKNPTAFYLCASSPDSSNQPQHFGDGTRLSIL.

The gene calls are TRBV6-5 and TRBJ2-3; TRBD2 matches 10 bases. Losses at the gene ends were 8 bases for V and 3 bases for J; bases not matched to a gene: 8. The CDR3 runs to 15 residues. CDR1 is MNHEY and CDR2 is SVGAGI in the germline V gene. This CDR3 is CASQSGGAETDTQYF. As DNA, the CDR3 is TGTGCCAGCCAAAGCGGGGGGGCCGAGACAGATACGCAGTATTTT.

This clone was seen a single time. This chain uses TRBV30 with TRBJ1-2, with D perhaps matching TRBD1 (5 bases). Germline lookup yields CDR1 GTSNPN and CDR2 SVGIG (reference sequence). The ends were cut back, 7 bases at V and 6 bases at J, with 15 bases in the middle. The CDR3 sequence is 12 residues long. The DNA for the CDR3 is TGTGCCTTCCTAACTGGGGGGAATGGCTACACCTTC. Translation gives CAFLTGGNGYTF. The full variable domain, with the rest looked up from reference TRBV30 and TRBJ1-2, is SQTIHQWPATLVQPVGSPLSLECTVEGTSNPNLYWYRQAAGRGLQLLFYSVGIGQISSEVPQNLSASRPQDRQFILSSKKLLLSDSGFYLCAFLTGGNGYTFGSGTRLTVV.

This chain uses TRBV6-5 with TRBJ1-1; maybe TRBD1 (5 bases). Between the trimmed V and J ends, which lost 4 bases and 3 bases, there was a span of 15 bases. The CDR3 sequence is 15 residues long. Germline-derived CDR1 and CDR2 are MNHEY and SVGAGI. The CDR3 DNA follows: TGTGCCAGCAGTTTGGGGGTTTGGGGGGACACTGAAGCTTTCTTT. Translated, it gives CASSLGVWGDTEAFF.

CDR3 bases: TGTGCCAGCAGCCGGGGTAACTCTGGGGCCAACGTCCTGACTTTC. Its protein is CASSRGNSGANVLTF. The J gene is TRBJ2-6, the V gene TRBV7-9, with a tentative D call TRBD2 (5 bases). The CDR3 has 15 residues. V was cut by 5 bases and J by 0 bases, with 8 bases left in between. The germline V gene encodes CDR1 SEHNR and CDR2 FQNEAQ (reference sequence). The complete variable domain, with remaining parts taken from reference TRBV7-9 and TRBJ2-6, reads DTGVSQNPRHKITKRGQNVTFRCDPISEHNRLYWYRQTLGQGPEFLTYFQNEAQLEKSRLLSDRFSAERPKGSFSTLEIQRTEQGDSAMYLCASSRGNSGANVLTFGAGSRLTVL.

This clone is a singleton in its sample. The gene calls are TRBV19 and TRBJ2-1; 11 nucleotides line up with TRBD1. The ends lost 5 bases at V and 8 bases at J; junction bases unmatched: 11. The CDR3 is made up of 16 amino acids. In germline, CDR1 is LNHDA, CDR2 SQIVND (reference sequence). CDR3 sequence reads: CASSRRTGGAPHEQFF. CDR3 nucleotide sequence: TGTGCCAGTAGTCGCCGGACAGGGGGCGCCCCTCATGAGCAGTTCTTC.

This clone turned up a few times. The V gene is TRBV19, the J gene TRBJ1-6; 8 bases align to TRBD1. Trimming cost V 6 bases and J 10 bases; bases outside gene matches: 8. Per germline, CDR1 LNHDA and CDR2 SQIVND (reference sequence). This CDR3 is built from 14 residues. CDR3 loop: CASSQGARGSPLHF. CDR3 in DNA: TGTGCCAGTAGCCAGGGGGCTCGAGGATCACCCCTCCACTTT.

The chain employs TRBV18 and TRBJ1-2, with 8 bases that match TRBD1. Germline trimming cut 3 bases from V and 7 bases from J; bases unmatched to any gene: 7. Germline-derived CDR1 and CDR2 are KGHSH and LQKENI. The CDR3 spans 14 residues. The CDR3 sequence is CASSPTDRVGGYTF. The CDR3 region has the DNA TGTGCCAGCTCACCGACGGACAGGGTGGGTGGCTACACCTTC.

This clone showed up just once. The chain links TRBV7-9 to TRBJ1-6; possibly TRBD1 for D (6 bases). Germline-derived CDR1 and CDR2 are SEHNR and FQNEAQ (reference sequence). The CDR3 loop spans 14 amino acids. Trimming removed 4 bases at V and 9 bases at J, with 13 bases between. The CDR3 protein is CASSSDRISSPLHF. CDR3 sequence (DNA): TGTGCCAGCAGCTCCGACAGGATTAGTTCACCCCTCCACTTT.

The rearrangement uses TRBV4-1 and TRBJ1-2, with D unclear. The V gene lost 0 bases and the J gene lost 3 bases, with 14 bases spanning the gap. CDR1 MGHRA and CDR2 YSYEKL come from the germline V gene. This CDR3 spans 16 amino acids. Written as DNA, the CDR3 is TGCGCCAGCAGCCAAGAGCGGCGGGGAGGGTACTATGGCTACACCTTC. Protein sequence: CASSQERRGGYYGYTF.

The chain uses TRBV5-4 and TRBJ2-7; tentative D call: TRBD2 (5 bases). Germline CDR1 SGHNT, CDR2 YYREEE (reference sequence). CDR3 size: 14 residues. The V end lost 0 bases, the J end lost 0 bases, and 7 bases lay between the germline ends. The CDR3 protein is CASSLGLASYEQYF. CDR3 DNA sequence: TGTGCCAGCAGCTTGGGGCTAGCCTCCTACGAGCAGTACTTC.

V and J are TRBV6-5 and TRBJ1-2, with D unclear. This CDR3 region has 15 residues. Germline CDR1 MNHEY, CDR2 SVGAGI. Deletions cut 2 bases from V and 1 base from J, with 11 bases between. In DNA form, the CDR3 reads TGTGCCAGCAGTTACAAAGGAGACCGTAACTATGGCTACACCTTC. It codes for CASSYKGDRNYGYTF.